The 26 T cell receptor beta chains below come from one sample, sequenced in a study of CD8 T cells in ankylosing spondylitis. General study findings and limits: The study identified a TCR beta motif of several highly homologous variants that appeared characteristic of ankylosing spondylitis blood.

These TCRs' antigens remain unknown. One entry per CDR3 protein results from TCRdb running MiXCR on the 5' RACE reads. Found here are over 400,000 distinct CDR3 sequences, around 26% of them singletons; the top ten hold over 0.8%. Sequenced input: blood, either unsorted or a sorted T cell fraction (not recorded which). These receptors were obtained from a male donor with ankylosing spondylitis.

The rearrangement uses TRBV5-1 and TRBJ1-1, with 9 bases lining up with TRBD1. This CDR3 is built from 16 residues. Germline-derived CDR1 and CDR2 are SGHRS and YFSETQ. V trimming: 4 bases; J trimming: 0 bases; junction bases outside the gene matches: 7. In DNA form, the CDR3 reads TGCGCCAGCAGCGGCGGACAGGGGAGGGTGAACACTGAAGCTTTCTTT. Translating gives CASSGGQGRVNTEAFF.

This clonotype was seen a handful of times. The rearrangement uses TRBV5-1 and TRBJ1-1, with 9 bases matching TRBD1. Trimming cost V 4 bases and J 5 bases; bases outside gene matches: 6. Germline V gene data show CDR1 as SGHRS and CDR2 as YFSETQ. There are 14 residues in the CDR3. In DNA form, the CDR3 reads TGCGCCAGCAGCCCCAGGACAGGGGAGACTGAAGCTTTCTTT. It translates to CASSPRTGETEAFF.

The J gene is TRBJ1-5, the V gene TRBV20-1; tentative D call: TRBD1 (6 bases). Trimming stripped 8 bases from V and 0 bases from J, with 14 bases between. This CDR3 has 14 residues. Germline CDR1 is DFQATT and CDR2 is SNEGSKA (reference sequence). CDR3 sequence (DNA): TGCAGTACCCTAGGGGGAACTAGCAATCAGCCCCAGCATTTT. Encoded protein: CSTLGGTSNQPQHF.

This clonotype occurred a few times. This chain uses TRBV3-1 with TRBJ2-1; D is unresolved. V was clipped by 1 base and J by 6 bases, with 13 bases between them. The CDR3 contains 15 residues. Germline V gene sequence: CDR1 LGHDT, CDR2 YNNKEL (reference sequence). CDR3 sequence: CASSQGRTPGNEQFF. The DNA of the CDR3 is TGTGCCAGCAGCCAAGGTAGGACCCCCGGCAATGAGCAGTTCTTC.

This clonotype was found a few times. The J gene is TRBJ2-7, the V gene TRBV20-1; D is uncertain. Germline CDR1 reads DFQATT; CDR2 reads SNEGSKA (reference sequence). Trimming cost V 1 base and J 0 bases, with 7 bases left between them. This CDR3 contains 13 residues. Here the CDR3 DNA reads TGCAGTGCTAGAGTCGTGAGCTCCTACGAGCAGTACTTC. This codes for CSARVVSSYEQYF.

V usage is TRBV5-1 and J usage is TRBJ1-4; D gene unclear. Between the trimmed V and J ends, which lost 0 bases and 0 bases, there was a span of 9 bases. This CDR3 is built from 16 residues. Germline V CDR1 and CDR2: SGHRS, YFSETQ. The CDR3 here is CASSLAVRSTNEKLFF. The CDR3 DNA sequence: TGCGCCAGCAGCTTGGCGGTGAGGTCAACTAATGAAAAACTGTTTTTT.

The J gene is TRBJ2-3, the V gene TRBV5-1; the D is unclear. Trimming cost V 4 bases and J 7 bases, with 19 bases left between them. Germline V gene sequence: CDR1 SGHRS, CDR2 YFSETQ. This CDR3 has 15 residues. The CDR3 here is CASSRETSPTYTQYF. The DNA of the CDR3 is TGCGCCAGCAGCAGAGAGACGTCTCCGACATATACGCAGTATTTT.

The rearrangement links TRBV15 to TRBJ1-2; possible D gene TRBD1, 5 bases. The CDR3 extends over 13 amino acids. Germline V gene lookup returns CDR1 LNHNV and CDR2 YYDKDF (reference sequence). V was clipped by 0 bases and J by 6 bases, with 8 bases between them. CDR3 residues: CATSRDRGDGYTF. The DNA for the CDR3 is TGTGCCACCAGCAGAGATCGAGGGGATGGCTACACCTTC. Supplemented by reference TRBV15 and TRBJ1-2, the full variable domain reads DAMVIQNPRYQVTQFGKPVTLSCSQTLNHNVMYWYQQKSSQAPKLLFHYYDKDFNNEADTPDNFQSRRPNTSFCFLDIRSPGLGDTAMYLCATSRDRGDGYTFGSGTRLTVV.

The chain uses TRBV13 and TRBJ2-7; perhaps TRBD2 as D (6 bases). The CDR3 runs to 14 residues. V gave up 5 bases and J gave up 5 bases, with 16 bases separating them. Per the germline V gene, CDR1 is PRHDT and CDR2 is FYEKMQ (reference sequence). The chain's CDR3 is CASSNRDLGDEQYV. The CDR3 bases are TGTGCCAGCAGCAACCGGGACTTAGGCGACGAGCAGTACGTC.

This clonotype was observed a few times. The chain carries TRBV5-1 and TRBJ1-1; D is uncertain. V lost 3 bases to trimming and J lost 3 bases, with 15 bases between them. Looked up from germline, CDR1 is SGHRS and CDR2 is YFSETQ. This CDR3 region has 15 residues. The chain's CDR3 is CASSWVPSGYTEAFF. Written as DNA, the CDR3 is TGCGCCAGCAGCTGGGTTCCTTCGGGATACACTGAAGCTTTCTTT.

This clonotype turned up a few times. The chain uses TRBV7-2 and TRBJ2-1, with 11 bases matching TRBD2. This CDR3 is 15 amino acids long. Germline loops: CDR1 SGHTA, CDR2 FQGNSA. The junction had 10 bases not matched to a gene; V was cut back by 5 bases and J by 10 bases. DNA for the CDR3: TGTGCCAGCAGCCAGGGGGGACTAGCGGCCCAGGAGCAGTTCTTC. Amino acids: CASSQGGLAAQEQFF.

The chain joins TRBV25-1 to TRBJ2-1; D gene unclear. Germline V gives CDR1 MGHDK, CDR2 SYGVNS. V lost 5 bases and J lost 5, with 10 bases in between. The CDR3 totals 13 residues. Here the CDR3 reads CASSSLGDNEQFF. Written as DNA, the CDR3 is TGTGCCAGCAGTAGTCTAGGAGACAATGAGCAGTTCTTC. Full variable domain (rest looked up from reference TRBV25-1 and TRBJ2-1): EADIYQTPRYLVIGTGKKITLECSQTMGHDKMYWYQQDPGMELHLIHYSYGVNSTEKGDLSSESTVSRIRTEHFPLTLESARPSHTSQYLCASSSLGDNEQFFGPGTRLTVL.

V and J are TRBV11-2 and TRBJ2-5; the match to TRBD2 covers 8 bases. This CDR3 has 13 residues. V shed 6 bases and J 1 base; nucleotides not matched to a gene: 1. CDR1 SGHAT and CDR2 FQNNGV come from the germline V gene. Written as DNA, the CDR3 is TGTGCCAGCAGGACTAGCGCCCAAGAGACCCAGTACTTC. Protein product: CASRTSAQETQYF.

This clonotype was counted once. The V gene is TRBV14, the J gene TRBJ2-7, with D hard to call. The germline V and J ends were trimmed by 1 base and 0 bases, with 7 bases remaining between them. The CDR3 totals 14 residues. Germline V gene data show CDR1 as SGHDN and CDR2 as FVKESK. CDR3 sequence (DNA): TGTGCCAGCAGCCAAGGATCCTCCTCCTACGAGCAGTACTTC. It yields the protein CASSQGSSSYEQYF.

This clonotype turned up a few times. The chain joins TRBV5-1 to TRBJ2-3; no clear D. Germline assignment: CDR1 SGHRS and CDR2 YFSETQ. The CDR3 loop spans 15 amino acids. Trimming stripped 4 bases from V and 1 base from J, with 13 bases between. Here the CDR3 reads CASSHQEFGTDTQYF. CDR3 coding DNA: TGCGCCAGCAGCCATCAGGAATTTGGCACAGATACGCAGTATTTT.

CDR3 region: CASSLALMNTGELFF. The CDR3 DNA reads as TGTGCCAGCAGCTTAGCCCTAATGAACACCGGGGAGCTGTTTTTT. The V and J genes are TRBV7-9 and TRBJ2-2; D remains ambiguous. V lost 0 bases and J 1 base, leaving 6 bases between the germline ends. The CDR3 is 15 residues long. Germline V gene lookup returns CDR1 SEHNR and CDR2 FQNEAQ (reference sequence).

This clonotype was seen more than once but under ten times. The V gene is TRBV10-1, the J gene TRBJ2-1; 7 bases match TRBD2. The CDR3 length is 15 residues. Germline V gene sequence: CDR1 WNHNN, CDR2 SYGVQD (reference sequence). Trimming removed 3 bases from V and 7 bases from J; junction bases left unmatched: 9. The CDR3, as DNA: TGCGCCAGCAGTGACACCGGGGGGAGGCGGAATGAGCAGTTCTTC. Its translation: CASSDTGGRRNEQFF.

This clonotype turned up a few times. The gene calls are TRBV12-3 or TRBV12-4 and TRBJ2-6; no definite D call. The CDR3 loop spans 14 amino acids. V lost 5 bases and J lost 0, with 5 bases in between. The CDR3 bases are TGTGCCAGCAGTACTTACTCTGGGGCCAACGTCCTGACTTTC. Its translation is CASSTYSGANVLTF.

This clonotype was seen a handful of times. This chain uses TRBV12-3 or TRBV12-4 with TRBJ2-7; tentative D call: TRBD2 (5 bases). Trimming shortened V by 6 bases and J by 0 bases, and 12 bases separated the two germline ends. This CDR3 is 14 amino acids long. CDR3 DNA sequence: TGTGCCAGCAGAAAGGACTCGACCTCCTACGAGCAGTACTTC. It translates to CASRKDSTSYEQYF.

In this sample, this clonotype turned up a few times. V usage is TRBV3-1 and J usage is TRBJ1-5, with 8 nucleotides matching TRBD1. Trimming removed 4 bases from V and 6 bases from J; junction bases left unmatched: 11. CDR1 and CDR2 (germline): LGHDT, YNNKEL (reference sequence). The CDR3 covers 16 residues. Here the CDR3 reads CASSPVEDRGGQPQHF. The CDR3 nucleotides are TGTGCCAGCAGCCCCGTGGAAGACAGGGGTGGTCAGCCCCAGCATTTT.

The chain uses TRBV4-2 and TRBJ2-6; possible D gene TRBD1, 5 bases. CDR1 is LGHNA, CDR2 YNFKEQ, per germline. V lost 1 base and J lost 2, with 9 bases in between. This CDR3 has 16 amino acids. As DNA, the CDR3 is TGTGCCAGCAGCCAAGGGCAGGGAACTGGGGCCAACGTCCTGACTTTC. Amino acids: CASSQGQGTGANVLTF.

This clonotype came up a few times. The V and J genes are TRBV29-1 and TRBJ2-3; D unresolved. CDR1 and CDR2 from the germline V gene are SQVTM and ANQGSEA. The V end was cut by 7 bases, the J end by 0 bases, with 8 bases between. The CDR3 totals 12 residues. The CDR3: CSGADSTDTQYF. In DNA form, the CDR3 reads TGCAGCGGGGCAGACAGCACAGATACGCAGTATTTT.

V and J are TRBV20-1 and TRBJ2-1, with TRBD2 matching 9 bases. From germline, CDR1 is DFQATT and CDR2 SNEGSKA (reference sequence). The trim removed 6 bases at V and 8 bases at J, leaving 8 bases unmatched. The CDR3 contains 13 residues. CDR3 sequence: CSAIRSGRYEQFF. The CDR3 DNA is TGCAGTGCCATCAGAAGCGGGAGGTATGAGCAGTTCTTC.

This clonotype was observed a handful of times. V is TRBV12-3 or TRBV12-4 and J is TRBJ1-2; 7 bases map to TRBD1. The CDR3 runs 16 residues. After removal of 3 bases from V and 0 bases from J, the junction contained 7 bases not matched to a gene. This chain's CDR3 is CASSLGGGGSNYGYTF. The CDR3 nucleotides read TGTGCCAGCAGTTTGGGGGGAGGGGGCTCTAACTATGGCTACACCTTC.

This clonotype was detected only a few times. The gene calls are TRBV5-1 and TRBJ1-1; TRBD1 might be the D (5 bases). There are 15 residues in the CDR3. Germline V gene lookup returns CDR1 SGHRS and CDR2 YFSETQ. Trimming shortened V by 7 bases and J by 1 base, and 17 bases separated the two germline ends. The CDR3 protein is CASRQIPEGNTEAFF. In DNA, the CDR3 is TGCGCCAGCCGACAGATCCCTGAGGGGAACACTGAAGCTTTCTTT.

V usage is TRBV29-1 and J usage is TRBJ2-1, with TRBD1 identical over 10 bases. Germline CDR1 SQVTM, CDR2 ANQGSEA. J was trimmed by 3 bases and V by 2 bases; bases with no gene match: 4. The CDR3 length is 15 residues. Here the CDR3 reads CSVEPGDRGYNEQFF. The CDR3 nucleotides are TGCAGCGTTGAACCGGGGGACAGGGGCTACAATGAGCAGTTCTTC.